This TCR beta chain was identified during a study of T cells after yellow fever vaccination. Via MiXCR, TCRdb re-called the 5' RACE reads, giving one row per CDR3 protein. The table records a few hundred thousand distinct CDR3 sequences, around 13% of them present only once. The CDR3 has 15 amino acids. The ends were cut back, 5 bases at V and 1 base at J, with 13 bases in the middle. This clonotype was detected a few times. The V call is TRBV12-3 or TRBV12-4, the J call TRBJ2-3, with D possibly called TRBD1 or TRBD2 (5 bases each). The input for sequencing was CD4+ T cells sorted from PBMCs, taken 15 days after the yellow fever booster vaccination. This clonotype was sampled from a man aged 18 to 35 who received the YFV17D yellow fever vaccine. The CDR3: CASSASGPRTDTQYF. The CDR3 bases are TGTGCCAGCAGTGCCTCGGGGCCTCGCACAGATACGCAGTATTTT.